This entry lists 7 T cell receptor beta chains sequenced from one sample in a study of T cell changes during pregnancy in multiple sclerosis. Assay used: immunoSEQ multiplex PCR; TCRdb lists only in-frame clones, some missing. This sample yields 95,000 to 110,000 clones, of which roughly nine tenths are seen a single time; 0.9% to 0.95% belongs to the top ten. The starting material was peripheral blood, obtained after pregnancy. These receptors were taken from a female donor with multiple sclerosis, enrolled in a pregnancy study.

V and J are TRBV30 and TRBJ2-7, with 8 nucleotides matching TRBD2. Germline V gene sequence: CDR1 GTSNPN, CDR2 SVGIG (reference sequence). This CDR3 comprises 13 residues. CDR3 amino acids: CASAGGFSYEQYF. The CDR3, as DNA: TGTGCTTCCGCGGGGGGCTTCTCCTACGAGCAGTACTTC.

The J gene is TRBJ2-3, the V gene TRBV4-2; D might be TRBD2 (6 bases). The V end lost 4 bases, the J end lost 0 bases, and 11 bases lay between the germline ends. This CDR3 has 15 residues. CDR1 and CDR2 from the germline V gene are LGHNA and YNFKEQ. CDR3 DNA sequence: TGTGCCAGCAGCCCGGAGGGTTCTAGCACAGATACGCAGTATTTT. Translated: CASSPEGSSTDTQYF.

V and J are TRBV27 and TRBJ2-1; D may be TRBD2 (6 bases). The CDR3 is 12 amino acids. Trimming took off 5 bases at V and 4 bases at J, with 6 bases between the two ends. Germline loops: CDR1 MNHEY, CDR2 SMNVEV (reference sequence). The CDR3 sequence: CASSGTYNEQFF. The DNA for the CDR3 is TGTGCCAGCAGTGGGACTTACAATGAGCAGTTCTTC.

The V call is TRBV5-4, the J call TRBJ1-1; a weak D match, TRBD1 (5 bases). There are 13 residues in the CDR3. Germline V gives CDR1 SGHNT, CDR2 YYREEE (reference sequence). V lost 0 bases, J lost 5 bases, and 8 bases lay in between. Written as DNA, the CDR3 is TGTGCCAGCAGCTTGGGGGCAGGGACTGAAGCTTTCTTT. It is translated as CASSLGAGTEAFF. Drawing the rest from reference TRBV5-4 and TRBJ1-1, the complete variable domain is ETGVTQSPTHLIKTRGQQVTLRCSSQSGHNTVSWYQQALGQGPQFIFQYYREEENGRGNFPPRFSGLQFPNYSSELNVNALELDDSALYLCASSLGAGTEAFFGQGTRLTVV.

V usage is TRBV7-2 and J usage is TRBJ1-2, with D tentatively TRBD1 (5 bases). Between the trimmed V and J ends, which lost 4 bases and 2 bases, there was a span of 14 bases. Germline-derived CDR1 and CDR2 are SGHTA and FQGNSA. This CDR3 is built from 15 residues. CDR3 sequence (DNA): TGTGCCAGCAGCTCCCGGAGGGGAGGAAACTATGGCTACACCTTC. This gives the protein CASSSRRGGNYGYTF. The full variable domain, completed using reference TRBV7-2 and TRBJ1-2, is GAGVSQSPSNKVTEKGKDVELRCDPISGHTALYWYRQSLGQGLEFLIYFQGNSAPDKSGLPSDRFSAERTGGSVSTLTIQRTQQEDSAVYLCASSSRRGGNYGYTFGSGTRLTVV.

The chain employs TRBV7-9 and TRBJ2-5; a possible D gene is TRBD2 (6 bases). Germline V gene data show CDR1 as SEHNR and CDR2 as FQNEAQ (reference sequence). The CDR3 spans 13 residues. Trimming took 6 bases from V and 5 from J, leaving 13 bases between them. In DNA, the CDR3 is TGTGCCAGCAGGGGAGGCCTCGGGGAGACCCAGTACTTC. Residues: CASRGGLGETQYF.

This rearrangement joins TRBV30 to TRBJ1-4; the match to TRBD1 covers 9 bases. Looked up from germline, CDR1 is GTSNPN and CDR2 is SVGIG (reference sequence). This CDR3 is built from 14 residues. J was trimmed by 7 bases and V by 1 base; bases with no gene match: 4. CDR3 loop: CAWSADRGAEKLFF. For the CDR3, the DNA is TGTGCCTGGAGTGCTGACAGGGGGGCTGAAAAACTGTTTTTT.